This T cell receptor beta chain derives from a study of technical replicates of blood from a handful of donors. Using immunoSEQ multiplex PCR, the repertoire was profiled, and TCRdb retains in-frame clones only, with some absent. The repertoire consists of fewer than 85,000 clones, with 90% to 95% occurring once and the leading ten covering about 0.4%. The count of this clone is one. This sequence originates from a human donor in good health. Sequencing input: T cells isolated from PBMCs.

The DNA for the CDR3 is TGCAGCGTCCTAGCGGCTGGGGCCAACGTCCTGACTTTC. Translated, it gives CSVLAAGANVLTF. The chain combines TRBV29-1 with TRBJ2-6, with TRBD2 matching over 7 bases. Trimming at V came to 6 bases and at J to 2 bases, leaving 1 base not matched to a gene. The V gene's germline CDR1 is SQVTM and CDR2 ANQGSEA. This CDR3 comprises 13 residues.